A single sample gave rise to the 30 T cell receptor beta chains below, sequenced in a study of CD4+ T cells in melanoma (dated by TCRdb to between 2021 and 2022). Receptor libraries were prepared by the immunoSEQ multiplex PCR assay. Held by TCRdb, this immuneACCESS table contains in-frame sequences only and omits some clones. Under half of the omission traces to an unresolved V gene where checked; the cause of the rest is unknown. This sample is represented by 10,000 to 12,000 clones; about 60% of them were singletons. The top ten constitute about 12% of the sample. The sample was cells from a culture (not recorded whether cultured in vitro). The receptors derive from a human donor with melanoma.

This sequence joins TRBV6-5 and TRBJ1-5; no clear D. CDR1 and CDR2 from the germline V gene are MNHEY and SVGAGI. The CDR3 contains 15 residues. Trimming stripped 7 bases from V and 2 bases from J, with 15 bases between. In DNA, the CDR3 is TGTGCCAGCATCGACGAGGGTTCGGGCAATCAGCCCCAGCATTTT. Translation: CASIDEGSGNQPQHF.

This CDR3 is CASSPSDESGYTF. The CDR3 DNA follows: TGTGCCAGCTCTCCCTCGGACGAAAGTGGCTACACCTTC. The chain is built from TRBV18 and TRBJ1-2, with D unresolved. V was shortened by 6 bases and J by 7 bases, with 15 bases between the two germline ends. This CDR3 is built from 13 residues. Germline loops: CDR1 KGHSH, CDR2 LQKENI.

The rearrangement joins TRBV5-5 to TRBJ1-1; D is unclear. Between the trimmed V and J ends, which lost 0 bases and 11 bases, there was a span of 14 bases. CDR1 and CDR2 (germline): SGHKS, YYEKEE (reference sequence). This CDR3 is built from 13 residues. This chain's CDR3 is CASSLATTVNAFF. CDR3 nucleotides: TGTGCCAGCAGCTTGGCGACCACGGTGAATGCTTTCTTT.

This chain links TRBV5-6 with TRBJ2-3; unclear D gene. Germline assignment: CDR1 SGHDT and CDR2 YYEEEE. CDR3 size: 14 residues. V was cut by 4 bases and J by 2 bases, with 11 bases left in between. CDR3 amino acids: CASSLGRPTDTQYF. The DNA of the CDR3 is TGTGCCAGCAGCCTAGGTCGCCCCACAGATACGCAGTATTTT.

Only a few counts were recorded for this clone. The genes are TRBV10-2 and TRBJ1-6; D is undetermined. Germline loops: CDR1 WSHSY, CDR2 SAAADI. The CDR3 runs to 17 residues. Trimming cost V 2 bases and J 0 bases, with 11 bases left between them. CDR3 loop: CASSEGRRSSYNSPLHF. Here the CDR3 DNA reads TGCGCCAGCAGTGAGGGGCGGAGGAGCTCCTATAATTCACCCCTCCACTTT.

By sample share, this clone is medium-sized (0.01 to 0.1%). The rearrangement uses TRBV29-1 and TRBJ1-2; D remains unclear. Deletions cut 1 base from V and 7 bases from J, with 10 bases between. In germline, CDR1 is SQVTM, CDR2 ANQGSEA. The CDR3 length is 12 residues. CDR3 DNA: TGCAGCGTTGAAGTTGTGGCCGGTGGCTACACCTTC. Its protein product is CSVEVVAGGYTF. The whole variable domain, filled in from reference TRBV29-1 and TRBJ1-2, reads SAVISQKPSRDICQRGTSLTIQCQVDSQVTMMFWYRQQPGQSLTLIATANQGSEATYESGFVIDKFPISRPNLTFSTLTVSNMSPEDSSIYLCSVEVVAGGYTFGSGTRLTVV.

The chain recombines TRBV6-1 with TRBJ1-5, with D perhaps TRBD1 (6 bases). Germline CDR1 is MNHNS and CDR2 is SASEGT. This CDR3 is built from 15 residues. V lost 5 bases to trimming and J lost 1 base, with 12 bases between them. The CDR3 is CASSQGGKSNQPQHF. CDR3 sequence (DNA): TGTGCCAGCAGTCAAGGGGGTAAGAGCAATCAGCCCCAGCATTTT.

Sample share makes this clone medium-sized. This chain connects TRBV25-1 to TRBJ1-2, with 8 bases lining up with TRBD1. Trimming at V came to 8 bases and at J to 4 bases, leaving 6 bases not matched to a gene. The V gene's germline CDR1 is MGHDK and CDR2 SYGVNS. The CDR3 has 13 residues. CDR3 in amino acids: CASARTGIYGYTF. For the CDR3, the DNA is TGTGCCAGCGCGAGGACAGGGATCTATGGCTACACCTTC.

This clone appeared a few times. This chain connects TRBV7-6 to TRBJ1-2; TRBD1 agrees at 7 bases. The ends lost 6 bases at V and 8 bases at J; junction bases unmatched: 6. The CDR3 length is 12 residues. Germline values: CDR1 SGHVS, CDR2 FNYEAQ. In nucleotides, the CDR3 is TGTGCCAGCAGAGACAGGGATGGGGGCTACACCTTC. This gives the protein CASRDRDGGYTF.

This clone has more than one count but fewer than ten. J is TRBJ2-2 and V is TRBV5-1; 9 positions match TRBD1. The CDR3 sequence is 15 residues long. CDR1 is SGHRS and CDR2 is YFSETQ in the germline V gene. The V and J ends lost 0 bases and 5 bases, in that order; junction bases with no gene match: 2. CDR3 DNA sequence: TGCGCCAGCAGCTTGGACAGGGGGCCAACCGGGGAGCTGTTTTTT. Amino acids: CASSLDRGPTGELFF.

By share of the sample, this clone is medium-sized. The gene calls are TRBV30 and TRBJ1-2, with D uncertain. Trimming left V 1 base short and J 7 bases short, with 7 bases between. Germline loops: CDR1 GTSNPN, CDR2 SVGIG (reference sequence). This CDR3 contains 11 residues. CDR3 sequence (DNA): TGTGCCTGGAGTGCTTACAGTGGCTACACCTTC. Encoded protein: CAWSAYSGYTF.

The rearrangement links TRBV5-1 to TRBJ2-1; TRBD2 matches at 11 bases. The CDR3 is 15 residues long. Germline V gene lookup returns CDR1 SGHRS and CDR2 YFSETQ. V lost 2 bases, J lost 6 bases, and 4 bases stayed unmatched. The CDR3 protein is CASSLGSGGVNEQFF. The CDR3 DNA reads TGCGCCAGCAGCTTAGGTAGCGGGGGGGTCAATGAGCAGTTCTTC.

The chain links TRBV6-6 to TRBJ2-3; no firm D call. The CDR3 sequence is 14 residues long. Germline V gives CDR1 MNHNY, CDR2 SVGAGI (reference sequence). The V end lost 3 bases, the J end lost 3 bases, and 10 bases lay between the germline ends. The CDR3 nucleotides read TGTGCCAGCAGTTATACTTTCTTAACAGATACGCAGTATTTT. Translation gives CASSYTFLTDTQYF.

This clone was seen a few times. The rearrangement joins TRBV5-1 to TRBJ2-2; D not resolved. Germline V gene data show CDR1 as SGHRS and CDR2 as YFSETQ. This CDR3 comprises 13 residues. V was cut by 3 bases and J by 6 bases, with 9 bases left in between. The CDR3 sequence: CASSSIYAGELFF. Here the CDR3 DNA reads TGCGCCAGCAGCTCCATTTATGCCGGGGAGCTGTTTTTT.

This clone was observed a handful of times. The chain couples TRBV6-1 to TRBJ1-3, with D uncertain. The CDR3 sequence is 12 residues long. Trimming cost V 2 bases and J 4 bases, with 3 bases left between them. Germline CDR1 MNHNS, CDR2 SASEGT. Written as DNA, the CDR3 is TGTGCCAGCAGTGAATCCGGAAACACCATATATTTT. Translated: CASSESGNTIYF.

The chain uses TRBV2 and TRBJ2-3; D assignment may be TRBD1 or TRBD2 (5 bases each). Between the trimmed V and J ends, which lost 6 bases and 3 bases, there was a span of 13 bases. Germline-derived CDR1 and CDR2 are SNHLY and FYNNEI. The CDR3 is made up of 14 amino acids. The chain's CDR3 is CASRPGTGTDTQYF. The CDR3, as DNA: TGTGCCAGCAGGCCCGGGACCGGAACAGATACGCAGTATTTT.

This clone was picked up a small number of times. The chain combines TRBV11-1 with TRBJ2-1; maybe TRBD2 (6 bases). This CDR3 spans 14 amino acids. Germline V gene data show CDR1 as SGHAT and CDR2 as FQDESV (reference sequence). V gave up 3 bases and J gave up 13 bases, with 19 bases separating them. The chain's CDR3 is CASSLTSSLDLQFF. For the CDR3, the DNA is TGTGCCAGCAGCTTGACTAGTAGCTTAGATCTTCAGTTCTTC.

This clone has more than one count but fewer than ten. The genes are TRBV7-9 and TRBJ1-3; no clear D. This CDR3 is 14 amino acids long. Germline V gene sequence: CDR1 SEHNR, CDR2 FQNEAQ (reference sequence). Trimming pared 1 base from V and 3 bases from J, leaving 7 bases between. Here the CDR3 reads CASSLVSLGNTIYF. Written as DNA, the CDR3 is TGTGCCAGCAGCTTAGTAAGCCTTGGAAACACCATATATTTT. The full variable domain, in which reference TRBV7-9 and TRBJ1-3 provide the parts outside the CDR3, is DTGVSQNPRHKITKRGQNVTFRCDPISEHNRLYWYRQTLGQGPEFLTYFQNEAQLEKSRLLSDRFSAERPKGSFSTLEIQRTEQGDSAMYLCASSLVSLGNTIYFGEGSWLTVV.

V gene TRBV6-6 combines with J gene TRBJ2-7; possibly TRBD2 for D (6 bases). With 6 bases removed from V and 3 bases from J, the gap between germline ends came to 15 bases. CDR3 size: 14 residues. Germline loops: CDR1 MNHNY, CDR2 SVGAGI (reference sequence). CDR3 coding DNA: TGTGCCAGCAGGGAGGTGGGGGGAGGCTACGAGCAGTACTTC. It encodes CASREVGGGYEQYF.

This sequence joins TRBV30 and TRBJ2-1; D may be TRBD1 (5 bases). V lost 8 bases to trimming and J lost 0 bases, with 11 bases between them. The germline gives CDR1 GTSNPN, CDR2 SVGIG (reference sequence). The CDR3 is 13 residues long. The CDR3 DNA reads TGTGCCCGAGCCAGGGCCTCCTACAATGAGCAGTTCTTC. The encoded protein is CARARASYNEQFF.

The V and J genes are TRBV5-6 and TRBJ2-3; 7 bases fit TRBD1. There are 15 residues in the CDR3. Germline-derived CDR1 and CDR2 are SGHDT and YYEEEE. V lost 5 bases to trimming and J lost 3 bases; unmatched junction nucleotides: 9. The CDR3 sequence is CASSLRRTGTDTQYF. In DNA, the CDR3 is TGTGCCAGCAGTTTGAGGCGGACAGGAACAGATACGCAGTATTTT. The full variable domain, with the rest looked up from reference TRBV5-6 and TRBJ2-3, is DAGVTQSPTHLIKTRGQQVTLRCSPKSGHDTVSWYQQALGQGPQFIFQYYEEEERQRGNFPDRFSGHQFPNYSSELNVNALLLGDSALYLCASSLRRTGTDTQYFGPGTRLTVL.

The chain couples TRBV9 to TRBJ2-3; the D gene is possibly TRBD2 (5 bases). Trimming cost V 0 bases and J 4 bases, with 9 bases left between them. This CDR3 is built from 14 residues. Germline loops: CDR1 SGDLS, CDR2 YYNGEE. CDR3 nucleotide sequence: TGTGCCAGCAGCGTAGCGGGGAGTGCAGATACGCAGTATTTT. It specifies CASSVAGSADTQYF.

This chain joins TRBV2 and TRBJ1-3; weak D call: TRBD1 (5 bases). Trimming removed 7 bases at V and 2 bases at J, with 9 bases between. The germline CDR1 and CDR2 sequences are SNHLY and FYNNEI. This CDR3 region has 13 residues. Here the CDR3 DNA reads TGTGCCAGCACGGGACTTACTGGAAACACCATATATTTT. Translation: CASTGLTGNTIYF.

The rearrangement uses TRBV6-5 and TRBJ2-5, with D unclear. Germline V CDR1 and CDR2: MNHEY, SVGAGI. This CDR3 has 14 amino acids. The V and J ends lost 1 base and 3 bases respectively, with 9 bases between them. The CDR3 loop is CASSYFGVKETQYF. Written as DNA, the CDR3 is TGTGCCAGCAGTTACTTTGGGGTTAAAGAGACCCAGTACTTC.

V gene TRBV18 combines with J gene TRBJ1-1; D is unresolved. The CDR3 covers 14 residues. Germline V gives CDR1 KGHSH, CDR2 LQKENI. V was pared by 3 bases and J by 0 bases, with 8 bases between. The CDR3 protein is CASSPSIMNTEAFF. The CDR3 nucleotides are TGTGCCAGCTCACCGAGTATAATGAACACTGAAGCTTTCTTT.

On this clone itself: Its ends do not fully match the called genes, so a read error is possible. Other nucleotide sequences from this sample produce the same CDR3. The gene calls are TRBV7-8 and TRBJ1-6; D gene unclear. The CDR3 is 13 amino acids. The germline CDR1 and CDR2 sequences are SGHVS and FQNEAQ. The CDR3 bases are TGCGCCAGCAGCTTAAACTTGTATTCACCCCTCCACTTT. It is translated as CASSLNLYSPLHF.

With regard to this clone: Additional DNA sequences in this sample encode the identical CDR3. The chain is built from TRBV4-2 and TRBJ2-5, with D perhaps assigned TRBD1 or TRBD2 (6 bases each). The CDR3 has 14 amino acids. Germline values: CDR1 LGHNA, CDR2 YNFKEQ. V was trimmed by 3 bases and J by 5 bases, leaving 13 bases between them. The CDR3 loop reads CASSHEGGSETQYF. DNA for the CDR3: TGTGCCAGCAGCCATGAAGGGGGGTCGGAGACCCAGTACTTC.

This rearrangement joins TRBV11-2 to TRBJ1-1; D perhaps matches TRBD1 (6 bases). The CDR3 covers 13 residues. Looked up from germline, CDR1 is SGHAT and CDR2 is FQNNGV. V lost 2 bases, J lost 4 bases, and 8 bases lay in between. The CDR3 sequence is CASSLRGSTEAFF. The CDR3 DNA follows: TGTGCCAGCAGCTTAAGGGGGTCCACTGAAGCTTTCTTT.

The chain has TRBV5-1 and TRBJ1-2; 7 bases align to TRBD1. The germline V gene has CDR1 SGHRS and CDR2 YFSETQ. Trimming removed 4 bases from V and 5 bases from J; junction bases left unmatched: 5. CDR3 length equals 13 residues. CDR3 residues: CASSPGQAYGYTF. The CDR3 nucleotides are TGCGCCAGCAGCCCAGGACAGGCGTATGGCTACACCTTC.

J is TRBJ2-7 and V is TRBV7-8; no definite D call. Trimming removed 4 bases at V and 6 bases at J, with 19 bases between. Germline CDR1 SGHVS, CDR2 FQNEAQ. This CDR3 has 15 amino acids. The DNA for the CDR3 is TGTGCCAGCAGCTCAAGGCTTCCGACTCGACTCGAGCAGTACTTC. Translating gives CASSSRLPTRLEQYF.